Listed here are 25 T cell receptor beta chains from one sample, sequenced in a study of long-term antiretroviral therapy in people with HIV. Version v3.0 of the immunoSEQ assay was performed at survey level. The protocol was immunoSEQ multiplex PCR, while the TCRdb copy is restricted to in-frame clones and leaves out a portion. The sample consists of roughly 20,000 clones, roughly 89% of them appearing once. The material sequenced was unsorted PBMCs, taken 2.1 years after starting antiretroviral therapy. The receptors shown here come from a man in his late teens or twenties with HIV.

The J gene is TRBJ1-3, the V gene TRBV7-2; D may be TRBD1 (5 bases). This CDR3 is built from 16 residues. The V gene lost 7 bases and the J gene lost 2 bases, with 18 bases spanning the gap. CDR1 is SGHTA and CDR2 is FQGNSA in the germline V gene. Here the CDR3 DNA reads TGTGCCAGCAAGGACGAGGGACTCATCGCTGGAAACACCATATATTTT. Translated, it gives CASKDEGLIAGNTIYF.

This clone appeared a single time. V and J are TRBV27 and TRBJ2-7; D perhaps matches TRBD1 (6 bases). Per germline, CDR1 MNHEY and CDR2 SMNVEV (reference sequence). The V gene lost 6 bases and the J gene lost 3 bases, with 18 bases spanning the gap. This CDR3 contains 15 residues. CDR3 bases: TGTGCCAGCAGCCTAATACCAGGGGAAAACTACGAGCAGTACTTC. This codes for CASSLIPGENYEQYF.

This chain joins TRBV29-1 and TRBJ1-5, with a possible D match to TRBD1 (5 bases). V was cut by 4 bases and J by 5 bases, with 9 bases left in between. The CDR3 loop spans 12 amino acids. Germline V gives CDR1 SQVTM, CDR2 ANQGSEA. For the CDR3, the DNA is TGCAGCGTTGTTTGGGGGGATCAGCCCCAGCATTTT. Encoded protein: CSVVWGDQPQHF. Full variable domain (outside the CDR3, taken from reference TRBV29-1 and TRBJ1-5): SAVISQKPSRDICQRGTSLTIQCQVDSQVTMMFWYRQQPGQSLTLIATANQGSEATYESGFVIDKFPISRPNLTFSTLTVSNMSPEDSSIYLCSVVWGDQPQHFGDGTRLSIL.

The chain is built from TRBV7-3 and TRBJ2-7, with no clear D. The CDR3 is made up of 13 amino acids. V dropped 3 bases and J dropped 3 bases, with 9 bases sitting between them. Looked up from germline, CDR1 is SGHTA and CDR2 is FQGTGA. The DNA for the CDR3 is TGTGCCAGCAGCTTCAAAGACGGCTACGAGCAGTACTTC. Its protein product is CASSFKDGYEQYF.

This clone turned up a few times. The V and J genes are TRBV7-6 and TRBJ2-7, with D possibly being TRBD1 (5 bases). The CDR3 runs 13 residues. The ends were cut back, 5 bases at V and 5 bases at J, with 13 bases in the middle. Germline V gives CDR1 SGHVS, CDR2 FNYEAQ. The CDR3 DNA follows: TGTGCCAGCAGCACCAGGGATCGGAACGAGCAGTACTTC. Encoded protein: CASSTRDRNEQYF.

The chain links TRBV5-1 to TRBJ2-1, with 13 bases fitting TRBD2. In germline, CDR1 is SGHRS, CDR2 YFSETQ. The CDR3 is 17 residues long. The junction had 5 bases not matched to a gene; V was cut back by 3 bases and J by 2 bases. The CDR3 loop reads CASSSNGLAGAYNEQFF. In nucleotides, the CDR3 is TGCGCCAGCAGCTCGAACGGACTAGCGGGGGCCTACAATGAGCAGTTCTTC.

This chain connects TRBV23-1 to TRBJ1-5; D may be TRBD1 (5 bases). TRBV23-1 is an open reading frame, and its role is uncertain. Between the trimmed V and J ends, which lost 7 bases and 2 bases, there was a span of 15 bases. The length of the CDR3 is 15 residues. In nucleotides, the CDR3 is TGCGCCAGCACCGCGGGTGGGGGAGGCAATCAGCCCCAGCATTTT. It specifies CASTAGGGGNQPQHF.

The chain recombines TRBV2 with TRBJ2-7, with D unclear. Looked up from germline, CDR1 is SNHLY and CDR2 is FYNNEI. V dropped 3 bases and J dropped 3 bases, with 15 bases sitting between them. The CDR3 spans 15 residues. The CDR3: CASSDPHPSYYEQYF. DNA of the CDR3: TGTGCCAGCAGTGATCCCCACCCCTCGTACTACGAGCAGTACTTC.

The chain links TRBV19 to TRBJ1-1; D possibly corresponds to TRBD1 (5 bases). Germline assignment: CDR1 LNHDA and CDR2 SQIVND (reference sequence). CDR3 size: 13 residues. V lost 3 bases and J 1 base, leaving 6 bases between the germline ends. CDR3 bases: TGTGCCAGTAGTATCGGGACGAACACTGAAGCTTTCTTT. It is translated as CASSIGTNTEAFF.

This chain links TRBV9 with TRBJ1-2; D gene unclear. The CDR3 is 13 residues long. Deletions cut 0 bases from V and 4 bases from J, with 7 bases between. Looked up from germline, CDR1 is SGDLS and CDR2 is YYNGEE. The CDR3 region is CASSVEPGYGYTF. The CDR3 nucleotides read TGTGCCAGCAGCGTAGAACCCGGCTATGGCTACACCTTC.

The rearrangement joins TRBV27 to TRBJ2-3; 15 bases align to TRBD2. CDR1 and CDR2 from the germline V gene are MNHEY and SMNVEV (reference sequence). The CDR3 is 14 residues long. J lost 12 bases, V lost 4 bases, and 5 bases had no gene match. CDR3 coding DNA: TGTGCCAGCAGTTCGGGACTAGCGGGAGGCGCTCAGTATTTT. Translation: CASSSGLAGGAQYF.

V is TRBV5-4 and J is TRBJ1-2, with no clear D. The CDR3 loop spans 16 amino acids. V dropped 0 bases and J dropped 1 base, with 13 bases sitting between them. Germline lookup yields CDR1 SGHNT and CDR2 YYREEE (reference sequence). CDR3 nucleotides: TGTGCCAGCAGCTTGGACTCCGGGCTCGATAACTATGGCTACACCTTC. It yields the protein CASSLDSGLDNYGYTF.

The chain recombines TRBV13 with TRBJ1-1; a weak D match, TRBD1 (5 bases). V lost 1 base, J lost 8 bases, and 8 bases lay in between. This CDR3 is 12 amino acids long. Germline lookup yields CDR1 PRHDT and CDR2 FYEKMQ (reference sequence). This CDR3 is CASSLDAGEAFF. The DNA of the CDR3 is TGTGCCAGCAGCTTAGATGCAGGGGAAGCTTTCTTT.

The J gene is TRBJ1-1, the V gene TRBV28; 7 bases align to TRBD1. CDR3 length: 13 amino acids. CDR1 and CDR2 (germline): MDHEN, SYDVKM. J was trimmed by 4 bases and V by 7 bases; bases with no gene match: 6. The CDR3 loop reads CASIGRGLTEAFF. CDR3 sequence (DNA): TGTGCCAGCATAGGTAGGGGGCTCACTGAAGCTTTCTTT. Using reference TRBV28 and TRBJ1-1 for the parts outside the CDR3, the full variable domain is DVKVTQSSRYLVKRTGEKVFLECVQDMDHENMFWYRQDPGLGLRLIYFSYDVKMKEKGDIPEGYSVSREKKERFSLILESASTNQTSMYLCASIGRGLTEAFFGQGTRLTVV.

CDR3 sequence: CASSPAGGGGAQETQYF. The CDR3 nucleotides read TGCGCCAGCAGCCCGGCCGGGGGTGGCGGGGCCCAAGAGACCCAGTACTTC. The rearrangement joins TRBV5-1 to TRBJ2-5, with TRBD2 as a possible D gene (6 bases). Germline values: CDR1 SGHRS, CDR2 YFSETQ. The V and J ends lost 4 bases and 1 base respectively, with 20 bases between them. This CDR3 has 17 amino acids.

As for this clone: The junction does not match germline at one end; this may be a read error. The gene calls are TRBV7-9 and TRBJ1-3, with D maybe TRBD1 (6 bases). The CDR3 runs 14 residues. Germline CDR1 reads SEHNR; CDR2 reads FQNEAQ (reference sequence). The CDR3 is CASSQGGAGNTIYF. The DNA for the CDR3 is TGCGCCAGCAGCCAAGGGGGGGCTGGAAACACCATATATTTT.

The rearrangement links TRBV6-6 to TRBJ1-5, with D perhaps TRBD1 (6 bases). Trimming shortened V by 2 bases and J by 0 bases, and 11 bases separated the two germline ends. The CDR3 extends over 16 amino acids. Looked up from germline, CDR1 is MNHNY and CDR2 is SVGAGI (reference sequence). In nucleotides, the CDR3 is TGTGCCAGCAGTTACAAAGGGGGGGATAGCAATCAGCCCCAGCATTTT. Translation gives CASSYKGGDSNQPQHF.

The J gene is TRBJ2-6, the V gene TRBV19; D unresolved. Germline lookup yields CDR1 LNHDA and CDR2 SQIVND (reference sequence). The V and J ends lost 3 bases and 2 bases respectively, with 11 bases between them. This CDR3 is built from 16 residues. CDR3 in DNA: TGTGCCAGTAGTATTGGATTGGGGACTGGGGCCAACGTCCTGACTTTC. This sequence encodes CASSIGLGTGANVLTF.

The chain joins TRBV5-1 to TRBJ2-3; maybe TRBD1 (6 bases). CDR1 SGHRS and CDR2 YFSETQ come from the germline V gene. V was clipped by 4 bases and J by 5 bases, with 29 bases between them. There are 19 residues in the CDR3. The CDR3 DNA is TGCGCCAGCAGCCCTGAAGCTGGACCGATCCTACTAGGGGGAGATACGCAGTATTTT. It translates to CASSPEAGPILLGGDTQYF.

The chain is built from TRBV11-3 and TRBJ2-1, with D uncertain. This CDR3 has 17 residues. V lost 0 bases to trimming and J lost 6 bases, with 18 bases between them. CDR1 and CDR2 (germline): SGHNT, YENEEA. The CDR3 bases are TGTGCCAGCAGCTTAGATAACGGTCCGTCCTGGCTCAATGAGCAGTTCTTC. It encodes CASSLDNGPSWLNEQFF.

The chain couples TRBV18 to TRBJ1-1; 10 bases are shared with TRBD1. This CDR3 has 14 residues. Germline CDR1 and CDR2: KGHSH and LQKENI. J was trimmed by 3 bases and V by 5 bases; bases with no gene match: 3. Here the CDR3 reads CASSTGQGDTEAFF. Here the CDR3 DNA reads TGTGCCAGCTCAACCGGACAGGGGGACACTGAAGCTTTCTTT.

The chain uses TRBV27 and TRBJ2-7, with 8 bases fitting TRBD1. Germline assignment: CDR1 MNHEY and CDR2 SMNVEV (reference sequence). J gave up 3 bases and V 6 bases, and 10 bases lay outside the gene matches. The CDR3 runs to 15 residues. CDR3 amino acids: CASSLRQGRFYEQYF. In DNA, the CDR3 is TGTGCCAGCAGCCTTAGACAGGGGAGGTTCTACGAGCAGTACTTC.

This chain connects TRBV6-6 to TRBJ2-1; D is unclear. The CDR3 is 15 amino acids. Germline-derived CDR1 and CDR2 are MNHNY and SVGAGI (reference sequence). V lost 3 bases and J 9 bases, leaving 18 bases between the germline ends. CDR3: CASSYPTVPGAEQFF. In DNA form, the CDR3 reads TGTGCCAGCAGTTATCCCACTGTCCCTGGCGCTGAGCAGTTCTTC.

This clone has more than one count but fewer than ten. This chain joins TRBV27 and TRBJ1-6, with D perhaps TRBD1 (5 bases). The CDR3 contains 15 residues. CDR1 is MNHEY and CDR2 is SMNVEV in the germline V gene (reference sequence). V was pared by 6 bases and J by 9 bases, with 18 bases between. The CDR3, as DNA: TGTGCCAGCAGCCCCGAGGGGAGAAAGTTTTCACCCCTCCACTTT. This encodes CASSPEGRKFSPLHF.

The chain joins TRBV5-6 to TRBJ2-7; tentatively, D is TRBD2 (7 bases). The CDR3 is made up of 13 amino acids. V shed 3 bases and J shed 6 bases, with 13 bases lying between them. From germline, CDR1 is SGHDT and CDR2 YYEEEE. DNA of the CDR3: TGTGCCAGCAGCTCTGGGGGGGCCGGCGAGCAGTACTTC. Translating it yields CASSSGGAGEQYF.